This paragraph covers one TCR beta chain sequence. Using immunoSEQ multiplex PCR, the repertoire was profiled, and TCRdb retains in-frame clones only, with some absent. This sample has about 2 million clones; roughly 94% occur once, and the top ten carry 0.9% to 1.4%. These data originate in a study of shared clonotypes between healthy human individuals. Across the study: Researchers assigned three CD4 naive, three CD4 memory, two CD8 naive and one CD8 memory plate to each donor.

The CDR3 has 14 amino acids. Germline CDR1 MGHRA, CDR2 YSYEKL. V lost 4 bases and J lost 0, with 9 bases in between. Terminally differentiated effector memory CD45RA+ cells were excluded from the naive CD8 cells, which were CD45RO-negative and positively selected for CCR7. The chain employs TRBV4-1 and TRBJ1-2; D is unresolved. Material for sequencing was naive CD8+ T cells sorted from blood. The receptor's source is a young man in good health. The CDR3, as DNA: TGCGCCAGCAGCCGGCGCGGAGCTAACTATGGCTACACCTTC. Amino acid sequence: CASSRRGANYGYTF.